One and the same sample provided the 12 T cell receptor beta chains below, sequenced in a study of CD8+CD57+ T cells in acquired aplastic anemia. Investigators profiled TCR beta VDJ and CDR3 from genomic DNA template. Via MiXCR, TCRdb re-called the reads, giving one row per CDR3 protein. The sample lists around 200,000 distinct CDR3 sequences; 40% to 50% were seen once. Patients selected for sequencing had displayed CD8+CD57+ cell expansion by flow cytometry. Sequencing was carried out using sorted CD4+, CD8+, or CD8+CD57+ T cells (not recorded which) from PBMCs. All receptors derive from a human donor with aplastic anemia.

The chain has TRBV3-1 and TRBJ2-7; no clear D gene. The V end lost 0 bases, the J end lost 7 bases, and 13 bases lay between the germline ends. Per the germline V gene, CDR1 is LGHDT and CDR2 is YNNKEL (reference sequence). The CDR3 runs 14 residues. As DNA, the CDR3 is TGTGCCAGCAGCCAAGATCAATTTGGCGGTGAGCAGTACTTC. It encodes CASSQDQFGGEQYF.

The V call is TRBV2, the J call TRBJ1-2; 7 nucleotides match TRBD1. V was clipped by 8 bases and J by 6 bases; unmatched bases: 6. The germline gives CDR1 SNHLY, CDR2 FYNNEI. The CDR3 extends over 12 amino acids. CDR3 bases: TGTGCCAGCGTAAAGGGGGCGAATGGCTACACCTTC. Translation: CASVKGANGYTF.

The chain recombines TRBV4-1 with TRBJ2-3, with 11 bases fitting TRBD2. V shed 4 bases and J 2 bases; nucleotides not matched to a gene: 5. Germline CDR1 MGHRA, CDR2 YSYEKL. CDR3 length equals 16 residues. For the CDR3, the DNA is TGCGCCAGCAGCCTATCGACTAGCGGGATCACAGATACGCAGTATTTT. Amino acid sequence: CASSLSTSGITDTQYF.

Concerning this clonotype: The junction shows a germline mismatch at one end, possibly a read error. The CDR3 spells CASSHSTTSNYGYTF. CDR3 DNA: TGCGCCAGCAGCCACTCGACAACCTCCAACTATGGCTACACCTTC. V usage is TRBV7-9 and J usage is TRBJ1-2; no reliable D call. The CDR3 length is 15 residues. The germline CDR1 and CDR2 sequences are SEHNR and FQNEAQ (reference sequence).

The V and J genes are TRBV20-1 and TRBJ1-1, with D perhaps matching TRBD1 (5 bases). The V gene's germline CDR1 is DFQATT and CDR2 SNEGSKA (reference sequence). The V end was cut by 4 bases, the J end by 0 bases, with 12 bases between. This CDR3 region has 14 residues. The DNA of the CDR3 is TGCAGTGCTAAAGGCGGGGGGATGAACACTGAAGCTTTCTTT. Its protein product is CSAKGGGMNTEAFF.

The CDR3 DNA reads as TGTGCCACCAGCAGAGAGACTAGCGGGAACTCCTACAATGAGCAGTTCTTC. Its translation is CATSRETSGNSYNEQFF. The chain carries TRBV15 and TRBJ2-1, with 11 bases aligning to TRBD2. CDR1 is LNHNV and CDR2 is YYDKDF in the germline V gene (reference sequence). V lost 0 bases, J lost 0 bases, and 1 base stayed unmatched. The CDR3 runs 17 residues.

The chain combines TRBV6-1 with TRBJ2-7; D not resolved. The CDR3 loop spans 15 amino acids. V was shortened by 8 bases and J by 2 bases, with 19 bases between the two germline ends. CDR1 is MNHNS and CDR2 is SASEGT in the germline V gene. The CDR3 coding sequence is TGTGCCAGCTGGTCCGGGCCGGACGCTACCTACGAGCAGTACTTC. Amino acids: CASWSGPDATYEQYF.

This clonotype occurred many times. The chain links TRBV11-3 to TRBJ1-5, with D perhaps matching TRBD1 (6 bases). Per the germline V gene, CDR1 is SGHNT and CDR2 is YENEEA. This CDR3 comprises 14 residues. V lost 5 bases to trimming and J lost 4 bases, with 12 bases between them. The CDR3 is CASSEQGPNQPQHF. The CDR3 region has the DNA TGTGCCAGCAGCGAACAGGGTCCTAATCAGCCCCAGCATTTT.

This clonotype has at least ten counts. The chain joins TRBV7-9 to TRBJ2-6; no clear D. Germline values: CDR1 SEHNR, CDR2 FQNEAQ (reference sequence). The length of the CDR3 is 17 residues. V was shortened by 3 bases and J by 4 bases, with 16 bases between the two germline ends. CDR3 sequence reads: CASSFVADVVGANVLTF. The CDR3 coding sequence is TGTGCCAGCAGCTTCGTGGCGGATGTTGTCGGGGCCAACGTCCTGACTTTC. Full variable domain (missing parts from reference TRBV7-9 and TRBJ2-6): DTGVSQNPRHKITKRGQNVTFRCDPISEHNRLYWYRQTLGQGPEFLTYFQNEAQLEKSRLLSDRFSAERPKGSFSTLEIQRTEQGDSAMYLCASSFVADVVGANVLTFGAGSRLTVL.

Note on this clonotype: This clone may be a read error of a much larger clone one base away. The chain couples TRBV5-1 to TRBJ1-2, with a weak D call TRBD1 (6 bases). The CDR3 consists of 16 residues. V lost 4 bases and J 7 bases, leaving 23 bases between the germline ends. The germline V gene encodes CDR1 SGHRS and CDR2 YFSETQ. The CDR3 reads CASSPDSPMFIGGYTF. CDR3 sequence (DNA): TGCGCCAGCAGCCCGGACAGTCCCATGTTCATTGGTGGCTACACCTTC.

The chain is built from TRBV29-1 and TRBJ2-3, with TRBD1 matching over 7 bases. Trimming cost V 7 bases and J 0 bases; bases outside gene matches: 4. The CDR3 covers 13 residues. Per the germline V gene, CDR1 is SQVTM and CDR2 is ANQGSEA. CDR3 amino acids: CSAATGSTDTQYF. The CDR3 DNA follows: TGCAGCGCCGCGACAGGGAGCACAGATACGCAGTATTTT.

The gene calls are TRBV7-8 and TRBJ1-2; D is possibly TRBD1 (5 bases). Per the germline V gene, CDR1 is SGHVS and CDR2 is FQNEAQ. The CDR3 consists of 14 residues. V was shortened by 7 bases and J by 0 bases, with 12 bases between the two germline ends. The CDR3 bases are TGTGCCAGCAAGCACAGGACAACTAACTATGGCTACACCTTC. This encodes CASKHRTTNYGYTF.